This T cell receptor (beta chain) was captured in a study of PD-1 blockade in classical Hodgkin lymphoma. Study information: Nivolumab dosing for patients was 3 mg/kg, administered intravenously every 2 weeks. Study observations and caveats: Newly diagnosed patients were reported to exhibit reduced baseline TCR diversity relative to healthy donors. Before treatment, complete responders showed about the same diversity as newly diagnosed patients. What caused the repertoire differences, perhaps disease activity or prior therapy, remains undefined.

Worth noting for this clone: Its antigen is not identified.

Exposure to brentuximab vedotin varied, and each patient had relapsed following autologous stem cell transplantation. Clones were read by immunoSEQ multiplex PCR, and TCRdb kept only the in-frame ones, dropping some. The sample lists some 28,000 clones, 83% seen once, with about 21% in the top ten. Trimming took 1 base from V and 5 from J, leaving 17 bases between them. Per germline, CDR1 SQVTM and CDR2 ANQGSEA. The CDR3 extends over 15 amino acids. The V call is TRBV29-1, the J call TRBJ2-5; a possible D gene is TRBD2 (6 bases). This receptor was identified in a human donor with classical Hodgkin lymphoma. The sample in question was peripheral blood mononuclear cells (PBMCs), obtained before the second cycle of nivolumab. The CDR3 nucleotides are TGCAGCGTTGAAGTCCGCGGGGCGCCCGCGGAGACCCAGTACTTC. As protein: CSVEVRGAPAETQYF.